This T cell receptor (beta chain) appears in the sequencing data of a study of blood T cell repertoires in COVID-19. Overall study context: The United States, Italy and Spain were the sources of the acute and convalescent COVID-19 samples. Sources were T cells, B-cell-depleted T cells, or PBMCs; the material itself was cDNA or gDNA.

In the study's own analysis: How many nucleated cells were present was estimated from reference gene primer amplification. Clones were sequenced by immunoSEQ multiplex PCR, and TCRdb holds only the in-frame ones, with some missing. The V and J calls and clone size were taken over from that table, and D and trimming were inferred from the DNA. The data contain about 92,000 clones, roughly 72% of them seen just once; the ten biggest clones take up around 25%. Germline CDR1 reads PRHDT; CDR2 reads FYEKMQ (reference sequence). The CDR3 is 15 amino acids. V was cut by 0 bases and J by 1 base, with 9 bases left in between.

This sequence was found in a woman aged 55-70 years in a cohort sampled during active or convalescent COVID-19. J is TRBJ2-5 and V is TRBV13, with a tentative D call TRBD1 (5 bases). Sequenced material: peripheral blood. The CDR3 loop is CASSLGDSFQETQYF. As DNA, the CDR3 is TGTGCCAGCAGCTTAGGCGACAGCTTCCAAGAGACCCAGTACTTC.